This is a list of T cell receptor beta chains from one sample in a study of blood T cell repertoires in COVID-19. Using immunoSEQ multiplex PCR, the repertoire was profiled, and TCRdb retains in-frame clones only, with some absent. The sample holds hundreds of thousands of clones, around 87% seen once. The sample taken for sequencing was PBMCs or T cells enriched from blood (not recorded which). The receptor set was obtained from a woman in her 50s who had recovered from COVID-19. CDR3s include the opening cysteine and the closing phenylalanine or tryptophan. The order of the fields is J gene, clone size, V gene, D gene, CDR3 DNA, CDR3 protein. A D gene is named only where the DNA matches it firmly. Only part of the rows carry a size: once, few, many, or a class if the clone is expanded.

j_gene: TRBJ1-4
abundance: NA
v_gene: TRBV6-1
d_gene: NA
CDR3nt: TGTGCCAGCAGTGAACTGGGGGGTTTCGCTAATGAAAAACTGTTTTTT
CDR3aa: CASSELGGFANEKLFF

j_gene: TRBJ1-6
abundance: NA
v_gene: TRBV7-2
d_gene: NA
CDR3nt: TGTGCCAGCAGACCCCGTGCCAATACGGGTTCACCCCTCCACTTT
CDR3aa: CASRPRANTGSPLHF

j_gene: TRBJ1-6
abundance: NA
v_gene: TRBV6-4
d_gene: NA
CDR3nt: TGTGCCAGCGCATCCGGGGTAACTAATTCACCCCTCCACTTT
CDR3aa: CASASGVTNSPLHF

j_gene: TRBJ1-4
abundance: NA
v_gene: TRBV2
d_gene: TRBD1
CDR3nt: TGTGCCAGCAGTGTTAGGGACAGGGCTAATGAAAAACTGTTTTTT
CDR3aa: CASSVRDRANEKLFF

j_gene: TRBJ1-3
abundance: NA
v_gene: TRBV4-3
d_gene: TRBD1
CDR3nt: TGCGCCAGCAGCCAGGACAGGGGCACTTCTGGAAACACCATATATTTT
CDR3aa: CASSQDRGTSGNTIYF

j_gene: TRBJ1-3
abundance: few
v_gene: TRBV10-3
d_gene: TRBD1
CDR3nt: TGTGCCATCAGTGAGTCAATACAGGGGTCTGGAAACACCATATATTTT
CDR3aa: CAISESIQGSGNTIYF

j_gene: TRBJ2-3
abundance: NA
v_gene: TRBV5-1
d_gene: NA
CDR3nt: TGCGCCAGCAGCTTGGCCCCTCGACAGTTCACAGATACGCAGTATTTT
CDR3aa: CASSLAPRQFTDTQYF

j_gene: TRBJ2-2
abundance: NA
v_gene: TRBV6-5
d_gene: NA
CDR3nt: TGTGCCAGCAGGGGAGCGGGCGGGGAGCTGTTTTTT
CDR3aa: CASRGAGGELFF

j_gene: TRBJ1-2
abundance: NA
v_gene: TRBV6-1
d_gene: TRBD1
CDR3nt: TGTGCCAGCAGTGCCCAGAGGTGGGGACAGGGGTTAAATTTGTACGGCTACACCTTC
CDR3aa: CASSAQRWGQGLNLYGYTF

j_gene: TRBJ2-7
abundance: NA
v_gene: TRBV9
d_gene: TRBD2
CDR3nt: TGTGCCAGCAGCGTCACTAGCGGGGGAATCTACGAGCAGTACTTC
CDR3aa: CASSVTSGGIYEQYF

j_gene: TRBJ2-7
abundance: NA
v_gene: TRBV4-1
d_gene: NA
CDR3nt: TGCGCCAGCAGCCAAGGGCGGGGCGGCGGCTACGAGCAGTACTTC
CDR3aa: CASSQGRGGGYEQYF

j_gene: TRBJ2-1
abundance: NA
v_gene: TRBV4-1
d_gene: TRBD1
CDR3nt: TGCGCCAGCAGCCAAGTTCAGGGGGCTTTGGACAATGAGCAGTTCTTC
CDR3aa: CASSQVQGALDNEQFF

j_gene: TRBJ2-3
abundance: NA
v_gene: TRBV18
d_gene: TRBD1
CDR3nt: TGTGCCAGCTCACCTGGACAGGGATACACAGATACGCAGTATTTT
CDR3aa: CASSPGQGYTDTQYF

j_gene: TRBJ2-3
abundance: NA
v_gene: TRBV7-3
d_gene: TRBD2
CDR3nt: TGTGCCAGCAGCTTAAATCCCAGCGGGAGGGCCTCGGATACGCAGTATTTT
CDR3aa: CASSLNPSGRASDTQYF

j_gene: TRBJ2-2
abundance: NA
v_gene: TRBV19
d_gene: TRBD1
CDR3nt: TGTGCCAGTAGTGACAGGGGTCAAACCGGGGAGCTGTTTTTT
CDR3aa: CASSDRGQTGELFF

j_gene: TRBJ1-5
abundance: NA
v_gene: TRBV9
d_gene: TRBD1
CDR3nt: TGTGCCAGCAGCGTATATGCCCGCTCACGAGGGGGCTCGAATCAGCCCCAGCATTTT
CDR3aa: CASSVYARSRGGSNQPQHF

j_gene: TRBJ2-7
abundance: NA
v_gene: TRBV27
d_gene: TRBD2
CDR3nt: TGTGCCAGCAGTCCGCTACTAGCGGGAGGTTCCTACGAGCAGTACTTC
CDR3aa: CASSPLLAGGSYEQYF

j_gene: TRBJ2-7
abundance: NA
v_gene: TRBV6-2/TRBV6-3
d_gene: TRBD2
CDR3nt: TGTGCCAGCAGGTACCAGTTGAGGAGCGGGAGCTCCTACGAGCAGTACTTC
CDR3aa: CASRYQLRSGSSYEQYF

j_gene: TRBJ2-7
abundance: few
v_gene: TRBV7-9
d_gene: NA
CDR3nt: TGTGCCAGCAGCTCGAGGGGGAGAACCTACGAGCAGTACTTC
CDR3aa: CASSSRGRTYEQYF

j_gene: TRBJ2-3
abundance: NA
v_gene: TRBV30
d_gene: TRBD2
CDR3nt: TGTGCCTGGAGTACTAGCGGGAGGTTGAAAGATACGCAGTATTTT
CDR3aa: CAWSTSGRLKDTQYF

j_gene: TRBJ1-1
abundance: once
v_gene: TRBV11-2
d_gene: NA
CDR3nt: TGTGCCAGCAGCCCACCGGGGGGGGTGGACACTGAAGCTTTCTTT
CDR3aa: CASSPPGGVDTEAFF

j_gene: TRBJ2-7
abundance: NA
v_gene: TRBV29-1
d_gene: TRBD1
CDR3nt: TGCAGCGCTCCGGGACAGTACCGAAAAAAATCCTACGAGCAGTACTTC
CDR3aa: CSAPGQYRKKSYEQYF

j_gene: TRBJ2-5
abundance: once
v_gene: TRBV27
d_gene: TRBD2
CDR3nt: TGTGCCAGCAGTTCCTCTTCCGGGACTAGCGGGAGGGAAAAAGAGACCCAGTACTTC
CDR3aa: CASSSSSGTSGREKETQYF

j_gene: TRBJ1-5
abundance: NA
v_gene: TRBV19
d_gene: NA
CDR3nt: TGTGCCAGTACCACCTCAAGCCCAGGGTATGGGCAGCCCCAGCATTTT
CDR3aa: CASTTSSPGYGQPQHF

j_gene: TRBJ2-7
abundance: NA
v_gene: TRBV6-5
d_gene: NA
CDR3nt: TGTGCCAGCAGCCCCGCCGGCGGGACCTACGAGCAGTACTTC
CDR3aa: CASSPAGGTYEQYF

j_gene: TRBJ1-6
abundance: NA
v_gene: TRBV6-5
d_gene: NA
CDR3nt: TGTGCCAGCAGTTACGGAGAAAATTCACCCCTCCACTTT
CDR3aa: CASSYGENSPLHF

j_gene: TRBJ1-4
abundance: NA
v_gene: TRBV28
d_gene: TRBD1
CDR3nt: TGTGCCAGCAGATACAGGGGGCCGACTAATGAAAAACTGTTTTTT
CDR3aa: CASRYRGPTNEKLFF

j_gene: TRBJ1-5
abundance: NA
v_gene: TRBV3-1/TRBV3-2
d_gene: NA
CDR3nt: TGTGCCAGCAGCCAAGGTGTTTTGGCCCCGAGGGAGCCCCAGCATTTT
CDR3aa: CASSQGVLAPREPQHF

j_gene: TRBJ1-4
abundance: NA
v_gene: TRBV30
d_gene: TRBD1
CDR3nt: TGTGCCTGGAGCAAACAGGGGGTCGGGCTTAATGAAAAACTGTTTTTT
CDR3aa: CAWSKQGVGLNEKLFF

j_gene: TRBJ1-2
abundance: NA
v_gene: TRBV2
d_gene: NA
CDR3nt: TGTGCCAGCAGAGCGGTATTAAACTATGGCTACACCTTC
CDR3aa: CASRAVLNYGYTF

j_gene: TRBJ2-5
abundance: NA
v_gene: TRBV6-4
d_gene: NA
CDR3nt: TGTGCCAGCAGTGAGATCAGGGGTGAGACCCAGTACTTC
CDR3aa: CASSEIRGETQYF

j_gene: TRBJ2-7
abundance: NA
v_gene: TRBV18
d_gene: TRBD2
CDR3nt: TGTGCCAGCTCACCACGACTAGCGGGTTATTACGAGCAGTACTTC
CDR3aa: CASSPRLAGYYEQYF

j_gene: TRBJ2-1
abundance: once
v_gene: TRBV2
d_gene: TRBD2
CDR3nt: TGTGCCAGCAGTGTTGCTAGCGGGAGTATTAATGAGCAGTTCTTC
CDR3aa: CASSVASGSINEQFF

j_gene: TRBJ2-7
abundance: NA
v_gene: TRBV5-1
d_gene: TRBD1
CDR3nt: TGCGCCAGCAGCCGCACAGGGGGCGAGGACGAGCAGTACTTC
CDR3aa: CASSRTGGEDEQYF

j_gene: TRBJ2-2
abundance: NA
v_gene: TRBV6-5
d_gene: TRBD2
CDR3nt: TGTGCCAGCAGTTACGGGCTAGCGGAAAACACCGGGGAGCTGTTTTTT
CDR3aa: CASSYGLAENTGELFF

j_gene: TRBJ1-2
abundance: NA
v_gene: TRBV5-1
d_gene: NA
CDR3nt: TGCGCCAGCAGCGCCCAGGGTTACCGAGGCTACACCTTC
CDR3aa: CASSAQGYRGYTF

j_gene: TRBJ1-3
abundance: NA
v_gene: TRBV6-5
d_gene: NA
CDR3nt: TGTGCCAGCAGTTCAGCCACAGGGGGAAACACCATATATTTT
CDR3aa: CASSSATGGNTIYF

j_gene: TRBJ2-3
abundance: NA
v_gene: TRBV18
d_gene: TRBD2
CDR3nt: TGTGCCAGCTCACCACCGAGGACTAGCGGGAGATCCGATACGCAGTATTTT
CDR3aa: CASSPPRTSGRSDTQYF

j_gene: TRBJ1-5
abundance: NA
v_gene: TRBV19
d_gene: NA
CDR3nt: TGTGCCAGTAGCGGACAGTCCTGGGGCTTCCAGCCCCAGCATTTT
CDR3aa: CASSGQSWGFQPQHF

j_gene: TRBJ2-1
abundance: NA
v_gene: TRBV7-3
d_gene: TRBD2
CDR3nt: TGTGCCAGCAGCTCGACCGGGACTAACAATGAGCAGTTCTTC
CDR3aa: CASSSTGTNNEQFF

j_gene: TRBJ2-5
abundance: once
v_gene: TRBV2
d_gene: TRBD2
CDR3nt: TGTGCCAGTAGCGGGTGGCAAGAGACCCAGTACTTC
CDR3aa: CASSGWQETQYF

j_gene: TRBJ2-1
abundance: NA
v_gene: TRBV6-2/TRBV6-3
d_gene: TRBD2
CDR3nt: TGTGCCAGCAGTTCAAGGACTAGCGGGAGAGTAGATGAGCAGTTCTTC
CDR3aa: CASSSRTSGRVDEQFF

j_gene: TRBJ2-7
abundance: NA
v_gene: TRBV5-4
d_gene: TRBD1
CDR3nt: TGTGCCAGCAGCCCAACAGGGGGGAGCTCCTACGAGCAGTACTTC
CDR3aa: CASSPTGGSSYEQYF

j_gene: TRBJ2-2
abundance: few
v_gene: TRBV7-2
d_gene: TRBD1
CDR3nt: TGTGCCAGCAGCTCCCCCCCCGGGACAGGGTTGTCAGGGGAGCTGTTTTTT
CDR3aa: CASSSPPGTGLSGELFF

j_gene: TRBJ2-2
abundance: NA
v_gene: TRBV15
d_gene: TRBD2
CDR3nt: TGTGCCACCAGCAGAGATCTACCCCCTAGCGGGATGGGGGCCGGGGAGCTGTTTTTT
CDR3aa: CATSRDLPPSGMGAGELFF

j_gene: TRBJ1-4
abundance: NA
v_gene: TRBV2
d_gene: NA
CDR3nt: TGTGCCAGCATGTGGACAGAAGCAACTAATGAAAAACTGTTTTTT
CDR3aa: CASMWTEATNEKLFF

j_gene: TRBJ2-7
abundance: NA
v_gene: TRBV7-9
d_gene: TRBD2
CDR3nt: TGTGCCAGCAGCTTTGAGGCGGGAGGGCCGGGGGAGCAGTACTTC
CDR3aa: CASSFEAGGPGEQYF

j_gene: TRBJ2-5
abundance: NA
v_gene: TRBV6-5
d_gene: TRBD1
CDR3nt: TGTGCCAGCAGGGGGGACAGGGGCATACAGACCCAGTACTTC
CDR3aa: CASRGDRGIQTQYF

j_gene: TRBJ2-1
abundance: once
v_gene: TRBV9
d_gene: TRBD1
CDR3nt: TGTGCCAGCAGCTCCCGGGACAGAGACAATGAGCAGTTCTTC
CDR3aa: CASSSRDRDNEQFF

j_gene: TRBJ1-4
abundance: NA
v_gene: TRBV6-5
d_gene: TRBD1
CDR3nt: TGTGCCACGAACCGGGACAGGGGTGAAAAACTGTTTTTT
CDR3aa: CATNRDRGEKLFF

j_gene: TRBJ1-3
abundance: NA
v_gene: TRBV7-8
d_gene: NA
CDR3nt: TGTGCCAGCAGCTTAATCAGGTCTGGAAACACCATATATTTT
CDR3aa: CASSLIRSGNTIYF

j_gene: TRBJ1-2
abundance: NA
v_gene: TRBV30
d_gene: NA
CDR3nt: TGTGCCTGGATCAAGGCGGGCCTGGGCGGCTACACCTTC
CDR3aa: CAWIKAGLGGYTF

j_gene: TRBJ2-3
abundance: NA
v_gene: TRBV28
d_gene: TRBD1
CDR3nt: TGTGCCAGCAGTTTCCCCGTGACAGGGGCCGATACGCAGTATTTT
CDR3aa: CASSFPVTGADTQYF

j_gene: TRBJ2-7
abundance: NA
v_gene: TRBV19
d_gene: TRBD1
CDR3nt: TGTGCCAGCAGGACAGGGGACGAGCAGTACTTC
CDR3aa: CASRTGDEQYF

j_gene: TRBJ2-7
abundance: NA
v_gene: TRBV5-5
d_gene: NA
CDR3nt: TGTGCCAGCAGCTTGGACCTAGGACTCGGCGAGCAGTACTTC
CDR3aa: CASSLDLGLGEQYF

j_gene: TRBJ1-4
abundance: NA
v_gene: TRBV7-9
d_gene: NA
CDR3nt: TGTGCCAGCAGCCCCGGGAACAGGGAAAGTGAAAAACTGTTTTTT
CDR3aa: CASSPGNRESEKLFF

j_gene: TRBJ2-1
abundance: NA
v_gene: TRBV7-3
d_gene: TRBD1
CDR3nt: TGTGCCAGCAGCCCCGACAGGGAACTATACAATGAGCAGTTCTTC
CDR3aa: CASSPDRELYNEQFF

j_gene: TRBJ1-6
abundance: NA
v_gene: TRBV28
d_gene: NA
CDR3nt: TGTGCCAGCAGTTTCTTATTGGGGGACAATCTCCTGGATTCACCCCTCCACTTT
CDR3aa: CASSFLLGDNLLDSPLHF